This T cell receptor (beta chain) comes out of a study of blood T cells in healthy people across ages. With a J-beta primer mix and a sample-barcoded 5' primer, a second PCR ran about 7 to 11 cycles. MiXCR, applied by TCRdb to the 5' RACE reads, yields one record per CDR3 protein. The sample consists of roughly 1,500,000 distinct CDR3 sequences, about 35% of them appearing once. Germline V gene data show CDR1 as ENHRY and CDR2 as SYGVKD. The CDR3 sequence is 15 residues long. V was cut by 3 bases and J by 0 bases, with 11 bases left in between. This clonotype occurred a few times. Antigen specificity is unknown. Study-level findings and limits: Comparison with aged donors showed that long-lived donors had more naive CD4+ cells and higher diversity.

The chain joins TRBV10-3 to TRBJ2-5; D is unresolved. Specimen: blood. This sequence originates from a woman aged 25 to 39 in good health. Here the CDR3 DNA reads TGTGCCATCAGTGAATACCAAGGAAACCAAGAGACCCAGTACTTC. Amino acids: CAISEYQGNQETQYF.